This TCR beta chain is drawn from a study of cytomegalovirus exposure and HLA in healthy donors. Study-wide context: Approximately 77 million unique TCRs from HLA-typed donors were held in an early release of data. Overall study results and limits: Later analysis suggested links between common viral pathogens and several top significant clusters.

A word on this clone: Its antigen is currently unknown.

The PCR used 60 Vbeta and 13 Jbeta primers. Only in-frame clones appear in the TCRdb table, and some are missing; sequencing was by immunoSEQ multiplex PCR. The sample lists under 200,000 clones; approximately 83% were seen once. Input material: PBMCs. This TCR was sampled from a young man in good health and CMV-seropositive.

CDR3 sequence: CASSDIPGYNEQFF. As DNA, the CDR3 is TGTGCCAGCAGTGATATCCCAGGATACAATGAGCAGTTCTTC. The chain carries TRBV2 and TRBJ2-1; D remains ambiguous. CDR3 size: 14 residues. CDR1 is SNHLY and CDR2 is FYNNEI in the germline V gene. V was trimmed by 3 bases and J by 4 bases, leaving 10 bases between them.